A selection of T cell receptor beta chains follows, all from one sample in a study of CD8 T cells in ankylosing spondylitis. MiXCR, applied by TCRdb to the 5' RACE reads, yields one record per CDR3 protein. Of about 36,000 distinct CDR3 sequences in the sample, roughly 13% were seen once. Sequences were obtained from synovial fluid, either unsorted or a sorted T cell fraction (not recorded which). The receptor source for this set is a male donor with ankylosing spondylitis. CDR3s include the opening cysteine and the closing phenylalanine or tryptophan.

V	CDR3
TRBV18	CASSPSRGAATYEQYF
TRBV7-7	CASSRGRNEKLFF
TRBV29-1	CSVVGTSGSADTQYF
TRBV29-1	CSVEEAESSYEQYF
TRBV19	CALQIGGTGELFF
TRBV6-2/TRBV6-3	CASSYVLAGGRSPEQFF
TRBV4-3	CASSQASYHNEQFF
TRBV28	CASSFAGGPETQYF
TRBV5-4	CASSRLDEGHNEQFF
TRBV24-1	CATSGGRADTQYF
TRBV7-9	CASSLWGQNTEAFF
TRBV24-1	CATRGQGEADTQYF
TRBV9	CASSVGGEKQYF
TRBV12-5	CASGPEETGELFF
TRBV28	CASSIYRDRARNEQFF
TRBV28	CASSSASAANPPTGELFF
TRBV4-2	CASSQDDPGGPETQYF
TRBV5-1	CASSFTSGIVLGQFF
TRBV7-2	CASSSTSGYNEQFF
TRBV5-1	CASSTLLARFTDTQYF
TRBV7-9	CASSKTTAGNQPQHF
TRBV4-3	CASSHLDRNTEAFF
TRBV5-4	CASSTGGYEQYF
TRBV12-3/TRBV12-4	CASRLKTAPYEQYF
TRBV28	CASGLAGGPDTQYF
TRBV20-1	CSAWGLAQDTQYF
TRBV5-1	CASSVAGTGTDTQYF
TRBV11-2	CASSLMRAEGYTF